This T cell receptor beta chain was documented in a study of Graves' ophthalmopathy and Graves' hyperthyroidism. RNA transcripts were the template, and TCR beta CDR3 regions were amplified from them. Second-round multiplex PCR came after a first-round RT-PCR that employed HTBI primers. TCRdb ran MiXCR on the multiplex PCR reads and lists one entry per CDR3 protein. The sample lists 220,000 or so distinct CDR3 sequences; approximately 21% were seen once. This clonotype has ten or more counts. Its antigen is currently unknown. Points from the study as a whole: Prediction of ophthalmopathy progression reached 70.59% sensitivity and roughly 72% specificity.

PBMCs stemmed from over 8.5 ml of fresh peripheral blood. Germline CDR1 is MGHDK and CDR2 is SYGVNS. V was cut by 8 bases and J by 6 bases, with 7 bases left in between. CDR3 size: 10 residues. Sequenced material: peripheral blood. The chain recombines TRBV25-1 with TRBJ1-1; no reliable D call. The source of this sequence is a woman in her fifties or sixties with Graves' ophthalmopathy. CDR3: CASRYPEAFF. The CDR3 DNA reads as TGTGCCAGCCGCTATCCTGAAGCTTTCTTT.